The 29 T cell receptor beta chains reported below all come from one sample, sequenced in a study of molecular identifiers for immune sequencing clone quantification. TCRdb independently ran MiXCR on the PCR reads; one entry per CDR3 protein. The sample yields roughly 50,000 distinct CDR3 sequences, approximately 40% seen once. Sequenced input: naive CD8+ T cells from blood, with Jurkat cell RNA spiked in. Indicated subset: FACS-sorted CD8+CD4-CCR7+CD45RA+ naive T cells. These receptors were taken from a human donor in good health. Some libraries in this study had Jurkat cell RNA spiked in.

The J gene is TRBJ2-1, the V gene TRBV6-1, with 13 bases identical to TRBD2. J lost 1 base, V lost 6 bases, and 6 bases had no gene match. Per germline, CDR1 MNHNS and CDR2 SASEGT. This CDR3 is built from 17 residues. CDR3 sequence (DNA): TGTGCCAGCAGCGGCCTGACTAGCGGGAGGTCCTACAATGAGCAGTTCTTC. Its protein product is CASSGLTSGRSYNEQFF.

This clonotype has only a few counts. The germline gene is not matched at one end of the junction; a read error may be the cause. V usage is TRBV19 and J usage is TRBJ1-5; possible D gene TRBD1, 5 bases. CDR3 length: 16 amino acids. The germline gives CDR1 LNHDA, CDR2 SQIVND (reference sequence). CDR3 protein: CASQTGSGTSNQPPHF. The DNA of the CDR3 is TGTGCCAGTCAAACGGGCTCAGGGACCTCTAATCAGCCCCCGCATTTT.

The chain links TRBV5-1 to TRBJ2-1; no clear D gene. Trimming stripped 0 bases from V and 0 bases from J, with 7 bases between. Germline assignment: CDR1 SGHRS and CDR2 YFSETQ. The CDR3 runs 15 residues. CDR3 sequence (DNA): TGCGCCAGCAGCTTGGTTAGTAGCTCCTACAATGAGCAGTTCTTC. As protein: CASSLVSSSYNEQFF.

The chain combines TRBV10-3 with TRBJ2-1; tentative D call: TRBD1 (5 bases). V lost 3 bases to trimming and J lost 4 bases, with 10 bases between them. Germline V lookup: CDR1 ENHRY, CDR2 SYGVKD. CDR3 size: 14 residues. CDR3 DNA sequence: TGTGCCATCAGTGACAGGGCTTCTTACAATGAGCAGTTCTTC. Translation gives CAISDRASYNEQFF.

The chain employs TRBV27 and TRBJ2-7, with 7 bases fitting TRBD1. The trim removed 5 bases at V and 2 bases at J, leaving 6 bases unmatched. The CDR3 totals 14 residues. CDR1 is MNHEY and CDR2 is SMNVEV in the germline V gene (reference sequence). In nucleotides, the CDR3 is TGTGCCAGCAGTCCGCCGACAGGGACCTACGAGCAGTACTTC. This codes for CASSPPTGTYEQYF.

This clonotype was counted only a few times. The chain has TRBV25-1 and TRBJ2-5; weak D call: TRBD1 (6 bases). Trimming left V 1 base short and J 8 bases short, with 14 bases between. Germline-derived CDR1 and CDR2 are MGHDK and SYGVNS. There are 14 residues in the CDR3. CDR3 DNA: TGTGCCAGCAGTGAATCAGACAGGCGTGGAACCCAGTACTTC. Translated, it gives CASSESDRRGTQYF.

This clonotype came up many times. The chain recombines TRBV7-2 with TRBJ2-5; tentatively, D is TRBD1 (6 bases). The V gene's germline CDR1 is SGHTA and CDR2 FQGNSA. This CDR3 comprises 15 residues. V was clipped by 3 bases and J by 2 bases, with 13 bases between them. The CDR3 protein is CASSFLGGSQETQYF. The CDR3 DNA sequence: TGTGCCAGCAGCTTTCTTGGGGGCTCTCAAGAGACCCAGTACTTC.

Note on this clonotype: This clone may be a read error of a much larger clone one base away. The conserved phenylalanine or tryptophan is not found at the CDR3 terminus, so this likely reflects a read error. The chain joins TRBV7-8 to TRBJ2-1, with 10 bases that match TRBD2. The V and J ends lost 3 bases and 3 bases, in that order; junction bases with no gene match: 8. The CDR3 is made up of 17 amino acids. CDR1 and CDR2 from the germline V gene are SGHVS and FQNEAQ. CDR3 in DNA: TGTGCCAGCAGCTTCCCGCGACTAGCGGGCATCTACAATGAGCAGTTCTAC. Its translation is CASSFPRLAGIYNEQFY.

The chain has TRBV28 and TRBJ1-4, with 7 nucleotides matching TRBD1. V trimming: 6 bases; J trimming: 6 bases; junction bases outside the gene matches: 10. CDR1 is MDHEN, CDR2 SYDVKM, per germline. CDR3 length: 15 residues. The CDR3 loop is CASSRQGGVDEKLFF. CDR3 DNA: TGTGCCAGCAGCCGACAGGGAGGCGTAGATGAAAAACTGTTTTTT. Complete variable domain (other parts from reference TRBV28 and TRBJ1-4): DVKVTQSSRYLVKRTGEKVFLECVQDMDHENMFWYRQDPGLGLRLIYFSYDVKMKEKGDIPEGYSVSREKKERFSLILESASTNQTSMYLCASSRQGGVDEKLFFGSGTQLSVL.

Only one count was recorded for this clonotype. The conserved phenylalanine or tryptophan normally closing the CDR3 is absent here, so this likely arose from a read error. V gene TRBV6-5 combines with J gene TRBJ2-1, with D perhaps TRBD1 or TRBD2 (5 bases each). Trimming removed 2 bases from V and 12 bases from J, with 17 bases in between. The CDR3 loop spans 14 amino acids. Germline V gene sequence: CDR1 MNHEY, CDR2 SVGAGI. CDR3 coding DNA: TGTGCCAGCAGTTACGGGACGCTCTACGATGTGCAGTTCTAC. Protein product: CASSYGTLYDVQFY.

On this clonotype: This may be a read error, as it is one base from a much larger clone. The V gene is TRBV28, the J gene TRBJ1-5, with D possibly TRBD1 on 5 matching bases. V was shortened by 11 bases and J by 5 bases, with 13 bases between the two germline ends. CDR3 length: 12 residues. The germline gives CDR1 MDHEN, CDR2 SYDVKM. The CDR3 is CASGRRDQPQHF. CDR3 DNA: TGTGCCTCGGGACGGAGAGATCAGCCCCAGCATTTT.

This clonotype is termed medium-sized. This chain uses TRBV7-2 with TRBJ2-7, with a weak D call TRBD2 (6 bases). The V end was cut by 4 bases, the J end by 4 bases, with 14 bases between. The CDR3 is 14 amino acids. Per the germline V gene, CDR1 is SGHTA and CDR2 is FQGNSA. The CDR3: CASSSDYPGYEQYF. The CDR3, as DNA: TGTGCCAGCAGCTCGGACTATCCTGGTTACGAGCAGTACTTC. The full variable domain, rest sourced from reference TRBV7-2 and TRBJ2-7, is GAGVSQSPSNKVTEKGKDVELRCDPISGHTALYWYRQSLGQGLEFLIYFQGNSAPDKSGLPSDRFSAERTGGSVSTLTIQRTQQEDSAVYLCASSSDYPGYEQYFGPGTRLTVT.

This clonotype was seen a few times. The chain carries TRBV10-3 and TRBJ2-3; 7 bases are shared with TRBD2. The V segment lost 9 bases and the J segment 1 base; nucleotides outside the gene matches: 4. Germline assignment: CDR1 ENHRY and CDR2 SYGVKD. The CDR3 is 13 amino acids. The CDR3: CAILATRTDTQYF. The DNA for the CDR3 is TGTGCCATACTAGCGACTCGCACAGATACGCAGTATTTT.

Comment on this clonotype: This may arise from a read error, as a much more abundant clone is one base away. V and J are TRBV11-2 and TRBJ2-3, with TRBD2 matching over 9 bases. Per the germline V gene, CDR1 is SGHAT and CDR2 is FQNNGV. CDR3 length equals 14 residues. This CDR3 reads CASSYSGSTDTRYF. The CDR3, as DNA: TGTGCCAGCAGCTATAGCGGGAGCACAGATACGCGGTATTTT.

This clonotype was observed a single time. Since a much larger clone is just one base distant, this may be a read error. V is TRBV28 and J is TRBJ2-1; D perhaps matches TRBD2 (6 bases). The length of the CDR3 is 14 residues. CDR1 and CDR2 (germline): MDHEN, SYDVKM. CDR3 loop: CASSSFSGDNELFF. In DNA form, the CDR3 reads TGTGCCAGCAGTTCCTTTAGCGGTGACAATGAGCTGTTCTTC.

This sequence joins TRBV27 and TRBJ2-6; D may be TRBD2 (5 bases). The CDR3 is made up of 13 amino acids. The V gene's germline CDR1 is MNHEY and CDR2 SMNVEV (reference sequence). V lost 3 bases and J 7 bases, leaving 7 bases between the germline ends. The CDR3 protein is CASSFGGANVLTF. CDR3 in DNA: TGTGCCAGCAGTTTTGGAGGTGCCAACGTCCTGACTTTC.

This clonotype was found once. The CDR3 region is CASSDPLRGGMNTEAFF. The CDR3 nucleotides are TGTGCCAGCAGTGATCCTCTTCGGGGCGGCATGAACACTGAAGCTTTCTTT. This chain links TRBV2 with TRBJ1-1; a weak D match, TRBD1 (5 bases). The germline CDR1 and CDR2 sequences are SNHLY and FYNNEI. This CDR3 is 17 amino acids long. Between the trimmed V and J ends, which lost 3 bases and 0 bases, there was a span of 17 bases.

This clonotype was seen a few times. CDR3 nucleotide sequence: TGTGCCAGCAGTTTCGGGACAGGGGGTCAGCCCCAGCATTTT. Translated, it gives CASSFGTGGQPQHF. The chain carries TRBV27 and TRBJ1-5, with TRBD1 identical over 11 bases. This CDR3 contains 14 residues. From germline, CDR1 is MNHEY and CDR2 SMNVEV (reference sequence). V dropped 3 bases and J dropped 6; count of bases not matched to a gene: 1.

This clonotype was detected only a few times. This chain joins TRBV20-1 and TRBJ2-3; D is uncertain. The germline gives CDR1 DFQATT, CDR2 SNEGSKA (reference sequence). Trimming left V 0 bases short and J 6 bases short, with 10 bases between. The CDR3 runs 13 residues. CDR3 amino acids: CSARDRLVDTQYF. The CDR3 nucleotides read TGCAGTGCTAGAGATCGCCTCGTCGATACGCAGTATTTT.

This clonotype was seen more than once but under ten times. This chain uses TRBV11-2 with TRBJ2-7; D unclear. In germline, CDR1 is SGHAT, CDR2 FQNNGV. Trimming shortened V by 2 bases and J by 3 bases, and 17 bases separated the two germline ends. The CDR3 loop spans 16 amino acids. DNA for the CDR3: TGTGCCAGCAGCTTAACCCCAGTCGTGAAATACTACGAGCAGTACTTC. This translates into CASSLTPVVKYYEQYF.

This clonotype has at least ten counts. The DNA for the CDR3 is TGTGCCAGCATCACCGCAATAACGCGCACAGATACGCAGTATTTT. Translating gives CASITAITRTDTQYF. The chain is built from TRBV6-1 and TRBJ2-3; D not resolved. From germline, CDR1 is MNHNS and CDR2 SASEGT. There are 15 residues in the CDR3. The germline V and J ends were trimmed by 7 bases and 1 base, with 15 bases remaining between them.

This clonotype was detected once. This chain joins TRBV7-9 and TRBJ1-2; 7 bases line up with TRBD1. This CDR3 comprises 15 residues. V lost 5 bases and J lost 3; bases outside the gene matches: 9. Per the germline V gene, CDR1 is SEHNR and CDR2 is FQNEAQ (reference sequence). The CDR3 coding sequence is TGTGCCAGCAGCCGCGGACAGGATCCTTACTATGGCTACACCTTC. Translating it yields CASSRGQDPYYGYTF.

This clonotype was detected many times. The chain links TRBV7-9 to TRBJ2-7, with TRBD1 identical over 12 bases. V was pared by 0 bases and J by 4 bases, with 4 bases of the junction left unmatched. The CDR3 has 16 residues. Germline V gene lookup returns CDR1 SEHNR and CDR2 FQNEAQ (reference sequence). The DNA for the CDR3 is TGTGCCAGCAGCTTAGCTGGGACAGGGGGCGCGTACGAGCAGTACTTC. It codes for CASSLAGTGGAYEQYF.

This clonotype was found many times. J is TRBJ2-3 and V is TRBV7-9; D is ambiguous. The V and J ends lost 4 bases and 3 bases respectively, with 17 bases between them. The germline V gene encodes CDR1 SEHNR and CDR2 FQNEAQ (reference sequence). The CDR3 extends over 16 amino acids. DNA for the CDR3: TGTGCCAGCAGCTCAACCCCTATCGATTTTACAGATACGCAGTATTTT. Protein sequence: CASSSTPIDFTDTQYF. Supplemented by reference TRBV7-9 and TRBJ2-3, the full variable domain reads DTGVSQNPRHKITKRGQNVTFRCDPISEHNRLYWYRQTLGQGPEFLTYFQNEAQLEKSRLLSDRFSAERPKGSFSTLEIQRTEQGDSAMYLCASSSTPIDFTDTQYFGPGTRLTVL.

The table lists this clonotype with many counts. The chain carries TRBV11-2 and TRBJ2-5; D unresolved. The CDR3 is 13 amino acids. Germline values: CDR1 SGHAT, CDR2 FQNNGV. Trimming cost V 1 base and J 5 bases, with 8 bases left between them. CDR3 DNA: TGTGCCAGCAGCTTAGCCAGCGTGGAGACCCAGTACTTC. Translation: CASSLASVETQYF.

This clonotype was seen ten or more times. This sequence joins TRBV28 and TRBJ1-5; D gene uncertain. The CDR3 runs 12 residues. The V gene lost 6 bases and the J gene lost 5 bases, with 8 bases spanning the gap. Germline-derived CDR1 and CDR2 are MDHEN and SYDVKM. This CDR3 is CASRGNHQPQHF. For the CDR3, the DNA is TGTGCCAGCAGGGGAAATCATCAGCCCCAGCATTTT. Combining the CDR3 with reference TRBV28 and TRBJ1-5 gives the whole variable domain DVKVTQSSRYLVKRTGEKVFLECVQDMDHENMFWYRQDPGLGLRLIYFSYDVKMKEKGDIPEGYSVSREKKERFSLILESASTNQTSMYLCASRGNHQPQHFGDGTRLSIL.

As concerns this clonotype: A single base separates this from a much larger clone, so it may be a read error. The chain couples TRBV4-1 to TRBJ1-5; unclear D gene. Germline V gene sequence: CDR1 MGHRA, CDR2 YSYEKL. The CDR3 contains 14 residues. CDR3 amino acids: CASSQDYSNQPQQF. CDR3 in DNA: TGCGCCAGCAGCCAAGATTATAGCAATCAGCCCCAGCAATTT.

This clonotype was seen many times. The gene calls are TRBV28 and TRBJ1-5, with a weak D call TRBD1 (5 bases). CDR3 length: 15 residues. Per germline, CDR1 MDHEN and CDR2 SYDVKM. Trimming shortened V by 6 bases and J by 2 bases, and 14 bases separated the two germline ends. The CDR3 region has the DNA TGTGCCAGCAGGGAAAGGACACTGGGCAATCAGCCCCAGCATTTT. Its translation is CASRERTLGNQPQHF.

This clonotype was detected a few times. This rearrangement joins TRBV7-8 to TRBJ1-5, with D perhaps TRBD1 (5 bases). The CDR3 runs 16 residues. Germline V lookup: CDR1 SGHVS, CDR2 FQNEAQ. The germline V and J ends were trimmed by 3 bases and 0 bases, with 12 bases remaining between them. The CDR3 DNA reads as TGTGCCAGCAGCTTGGGACGGTTCGCTAGCAATCAGCCCCAGCATTTT. This gives the protein CASSLGRFASNQPQHF.